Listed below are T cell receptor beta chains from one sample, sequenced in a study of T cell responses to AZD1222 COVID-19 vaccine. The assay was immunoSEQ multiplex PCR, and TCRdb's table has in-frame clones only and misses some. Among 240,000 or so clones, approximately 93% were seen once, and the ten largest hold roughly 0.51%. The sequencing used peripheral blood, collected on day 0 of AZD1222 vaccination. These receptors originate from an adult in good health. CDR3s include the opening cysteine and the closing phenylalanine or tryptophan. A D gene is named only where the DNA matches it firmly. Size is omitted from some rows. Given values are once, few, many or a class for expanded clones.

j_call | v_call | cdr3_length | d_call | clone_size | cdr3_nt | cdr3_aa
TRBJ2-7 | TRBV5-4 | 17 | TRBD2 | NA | TGTGCCAGCAGCTCCTTAGCGGGAGGCTTCAACACCGTCAAGCAGTACTTC | CASSSLAGGFNTVKQYF
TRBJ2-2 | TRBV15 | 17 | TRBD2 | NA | TGTGCCACCAGCAGAGATGGGAGCGGGAGGGCCACCGGGGAGCTGTTTTTT | CATSRDGSGRATGELFF
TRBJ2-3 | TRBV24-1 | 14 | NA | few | TGTGCCACCAGTGACCTGGAGGGATCGGGGACGCAGTATTTT | CATSDLEGSGTQYF
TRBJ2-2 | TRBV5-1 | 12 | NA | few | TGCGCCAGCAGCTTGAACACCGGGGAGCTGTTTTTT | CASSLNTGELFF
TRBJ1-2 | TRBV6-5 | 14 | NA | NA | TGTGCCAGTGAGGAAACGGGGACCCGGTGGGGCTACACCTTC | CASEETGTRWGYTF
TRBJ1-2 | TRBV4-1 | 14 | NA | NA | TGCGCCAGCAGCCAAGATCCGGCCGCCTATGGCTACACCTTC | CASSQDPAAYGYTF
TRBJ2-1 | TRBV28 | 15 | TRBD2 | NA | TGTGCCAGCAGTTTAGGCGGGAGCTCTTACAATGAGCAGTTCTTC | CASSLGGSSYNEQFF
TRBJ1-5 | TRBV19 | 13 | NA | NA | TGTGCCAGTAGTGGCGGTATCGGTCAGCCCCAGCATTTT | CASSGGIGQPQHF
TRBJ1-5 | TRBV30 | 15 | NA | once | TGTGCCTGGAGTGTAAAGGGCCAGGGTAATCAGCCCCAGCATTTT | CAWSVKGQGNQPQHF
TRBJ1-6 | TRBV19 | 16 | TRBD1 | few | TGTGCCAGTAGTGACCCCAGGACAGGGGATGCTTCACCCCTCCACTTT | CASSDPRTGDASPLHF
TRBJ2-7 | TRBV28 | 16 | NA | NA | TGTGCCAGCAGTTTAGAGGCGGGCCCGAGCTCCTACGAGCAGTACTTC | CASSLEAGPSSYEQYF
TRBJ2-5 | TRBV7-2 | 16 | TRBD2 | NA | TGTGCCAGCAGCTTAAGTGGGACTAGCGGCCAAGAGACCCAGTACTTC | CASSLSGTSGQETQYF
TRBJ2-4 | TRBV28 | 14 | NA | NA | TGTGCCAGCAGTAGACCGTCAGCCAAAAACATTCAGTACTTC | CASSRPSAKNIQYF
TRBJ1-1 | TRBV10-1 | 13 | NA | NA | TGCGCCAGCAGTCCCAGGACGGGCACTGAAGCTTTCTTT | CASSPRTGTEAFF
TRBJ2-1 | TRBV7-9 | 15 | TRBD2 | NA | TGTGCCAGCAGCTTAAGGCGGGAGTGGTACAATGAGCAGTTCTTC | CASSLRREWYNEQFF
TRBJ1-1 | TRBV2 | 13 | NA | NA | TGTGCCAGCAGCTCTGACGTGACCACTGAAGCTTTCTTT | CASSSDVTTEAFF
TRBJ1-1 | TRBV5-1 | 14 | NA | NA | TGCGCCAGCAGGCCTGGGACGGGCAACATTGAAGCTTTCTTT | CASRPGTGNIEAFF
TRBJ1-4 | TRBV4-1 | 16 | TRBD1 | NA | TGCGCCAGCAGCCAAGATCGGGGACAGGGGGTTGAAAAACTGTTTTTT | CASSQDRGQGVEKLFF
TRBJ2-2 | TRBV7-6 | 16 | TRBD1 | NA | TGTGCCAGCAGCCCCCGGGACAGGGGGCTCGGCGGGGAGCTGTTTTTT | CASSPRDRGLGGELFF
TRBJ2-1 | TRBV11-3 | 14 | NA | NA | TGTGCCAGCAGCTGGAATGGGGAGGCCAGGGAGCAGTTCTTC | CASSWNGEAREQFF
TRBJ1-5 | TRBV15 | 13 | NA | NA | TGTGCCACCAGCAGAGATTGGAATCAGCCCCAGCATTTT | CATSRDWNQPQHF
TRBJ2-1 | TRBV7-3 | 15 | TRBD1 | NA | TGTGCCAGCAGCGCTCGACAGGGGGCTTTAAATGAGCAGTTCTTC | CASSARQGALNEQFF
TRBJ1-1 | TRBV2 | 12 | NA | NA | TGTGCCAGCAGCAAACTTAACACTGAAGCTTTCTTT | CASSKLNTEAFF
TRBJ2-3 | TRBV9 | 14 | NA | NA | TGTGCCAGCAGCGTAGGATCCAGCACAGATACGCAGTATTTT | CASSVGSSTDTQYF
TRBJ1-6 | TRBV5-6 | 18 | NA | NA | TGTGCCAGCAGCTTGGAAACAGGGATGAGCTCCTATAATTCACCCCTCCACTTT | CASSLETGMSSYNSPLHF
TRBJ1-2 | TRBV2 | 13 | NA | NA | TGTGCCAGCAGTCGGGTTCCCGGCTATGGCTACACCTTC | CASSRVPGYGYTF
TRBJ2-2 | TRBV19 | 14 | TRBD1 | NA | TGTGCCAGTGTGGGACAGGGGAACACCGGGGAGCTGTTTTTT | CASVGQGNTGELFF